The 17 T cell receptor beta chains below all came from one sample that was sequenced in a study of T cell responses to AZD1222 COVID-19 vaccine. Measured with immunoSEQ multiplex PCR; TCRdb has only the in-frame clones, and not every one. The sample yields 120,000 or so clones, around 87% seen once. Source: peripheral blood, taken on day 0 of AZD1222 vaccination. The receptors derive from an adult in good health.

The CDR3 region has the DNA TGTGCCAGCAGTTTACCCGGGGGGAACAATCAGCCCCAGCATTTT. As protein: CASSLPGGNNQPQHF. V is TRBV28 and J is TRBJ1-5; D may be TRBD1 (5 bases). Trimming removed 2 bases from V and 3 bases from J, with 11 bases in between. This CDR3 is built from 15 residues. The germline V gene encodes CDR1 MDHEN and CDR2 SYDVKM. Complete variable domain (other parts from reference TRBV28 and TRBJ1-5): DVKVTQSSRYLVKRTGEKVFLECVQDMDHENMFWYRQDPGLGLRLIYFSYDVKMKEKGDIPEGYSVSREKKERFSLILESASTNQTSMYLCASSLPGGNNQPQHFGDGTRLSIL.

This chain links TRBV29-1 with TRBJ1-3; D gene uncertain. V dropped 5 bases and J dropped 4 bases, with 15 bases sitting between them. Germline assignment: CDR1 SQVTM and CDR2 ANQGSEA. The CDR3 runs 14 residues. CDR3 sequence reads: CSVSSYVGGNTIYF. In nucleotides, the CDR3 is TGCAGCGTTTCCTCGTATGTAGGAGGAAACACCATATATTTT.

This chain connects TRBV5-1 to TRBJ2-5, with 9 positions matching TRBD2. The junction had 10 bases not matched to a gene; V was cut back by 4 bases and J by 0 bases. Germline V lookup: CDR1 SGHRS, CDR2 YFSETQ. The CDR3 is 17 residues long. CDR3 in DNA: TGCGCCAGCAGCCCAGGATGGTCTAGCGGGGACCAAGAGACCCAGTACTTC. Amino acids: CASSPGWSSGDQETQYF.

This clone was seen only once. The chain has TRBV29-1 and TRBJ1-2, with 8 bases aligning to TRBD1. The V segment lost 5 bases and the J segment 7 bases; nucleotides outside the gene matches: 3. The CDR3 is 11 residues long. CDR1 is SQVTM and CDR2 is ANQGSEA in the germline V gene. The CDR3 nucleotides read TGCAGCGTTCAGCAGGGGGCTGGCTACACCTTC. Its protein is CSVQQGAGYTF.

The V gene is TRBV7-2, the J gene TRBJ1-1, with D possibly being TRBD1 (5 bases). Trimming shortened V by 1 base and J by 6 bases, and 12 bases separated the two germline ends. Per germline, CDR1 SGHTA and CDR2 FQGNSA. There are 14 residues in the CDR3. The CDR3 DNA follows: TGTGCCAGCAGCTTAGGGCTCGGGACGGCTGAAGCTTTCTTT. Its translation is CASSLGLGTAEAFF.

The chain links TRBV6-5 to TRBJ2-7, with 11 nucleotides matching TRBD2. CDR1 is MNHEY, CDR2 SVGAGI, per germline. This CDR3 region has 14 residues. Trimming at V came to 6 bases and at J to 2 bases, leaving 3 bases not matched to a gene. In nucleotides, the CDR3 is TGTGCCAGCAGGCAGGGACTAGCGGCCTACGAGCAGTACTTC. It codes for CASRQGLAAYEQYF.

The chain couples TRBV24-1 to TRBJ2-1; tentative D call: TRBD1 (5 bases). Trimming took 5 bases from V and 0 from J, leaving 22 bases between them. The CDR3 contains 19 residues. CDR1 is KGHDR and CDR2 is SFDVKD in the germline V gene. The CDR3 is CATSAYGQGWRSSYNEQFF. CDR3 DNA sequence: TGTGCCACCAGTGCCTATGGGCAGGGCTGGCGGAGCTCCTACAATGAGCAGTTCTTC.

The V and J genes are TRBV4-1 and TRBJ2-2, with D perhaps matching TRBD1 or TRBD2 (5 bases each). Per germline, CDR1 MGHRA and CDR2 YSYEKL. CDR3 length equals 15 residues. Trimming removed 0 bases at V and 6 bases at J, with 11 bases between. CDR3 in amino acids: CASSQEDRGPGELFF. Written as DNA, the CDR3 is TGCGCCAGCAGCCAAGAGGATCGGGGACCCGGGGAGCTGTTTTTT.

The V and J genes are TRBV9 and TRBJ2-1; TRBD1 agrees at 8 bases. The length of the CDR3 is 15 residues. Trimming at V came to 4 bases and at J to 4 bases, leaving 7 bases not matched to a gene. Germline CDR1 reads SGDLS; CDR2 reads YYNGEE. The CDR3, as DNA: TGTGCCAGCAGCCTAGACAGGGGAGGTTACAATGAGCAGTTCTTC. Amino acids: CASSLDRGGYNEQFF.

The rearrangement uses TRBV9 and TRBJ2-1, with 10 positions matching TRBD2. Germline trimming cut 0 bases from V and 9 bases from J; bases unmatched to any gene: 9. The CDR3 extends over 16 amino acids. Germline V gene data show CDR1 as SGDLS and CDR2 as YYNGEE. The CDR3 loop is CASSVGGSGRTGEQFF. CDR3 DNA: TGTGCCAGCAGCGTAGGGGGTAGCGGGAGGACGGGTGAGCAGTTCTTC. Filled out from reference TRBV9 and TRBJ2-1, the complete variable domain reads DSGVTQTPKHLITATGQRVTLRCSPRSGDLSVYWYQQSLDQGLQFLIQYYNGEERAKGNILERFSAQQFPDLHSELNLSSLELGDSALYFCASSVGGSGRTGEQFFGPGTRLTVL.

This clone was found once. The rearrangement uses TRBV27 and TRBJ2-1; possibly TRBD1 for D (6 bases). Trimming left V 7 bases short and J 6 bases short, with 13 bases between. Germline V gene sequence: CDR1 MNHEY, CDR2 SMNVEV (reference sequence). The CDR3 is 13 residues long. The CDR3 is CASISLGANEQFF. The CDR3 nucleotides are TGTGCCAGCATTTCTTTGGGGGCCAATGAGCAGTTCTTC.

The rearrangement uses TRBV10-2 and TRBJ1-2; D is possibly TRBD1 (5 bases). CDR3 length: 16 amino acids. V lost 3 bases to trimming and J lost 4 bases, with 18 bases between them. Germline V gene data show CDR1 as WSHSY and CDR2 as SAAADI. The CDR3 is CASSDMAGTGTYGYTF. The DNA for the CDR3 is TGCGCCAGCAGTGATATGGCCGGGACGGGGACCTATGGCTACACCTTC.

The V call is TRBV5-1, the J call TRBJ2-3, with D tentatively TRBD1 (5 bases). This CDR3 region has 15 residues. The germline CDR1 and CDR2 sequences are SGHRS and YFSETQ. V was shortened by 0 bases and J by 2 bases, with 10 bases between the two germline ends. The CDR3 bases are TGCGCCAGCAGCTTGGTAGGGGCCAACACAGATACGCAGTATTTT. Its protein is CASSLVGANTDTQYF.

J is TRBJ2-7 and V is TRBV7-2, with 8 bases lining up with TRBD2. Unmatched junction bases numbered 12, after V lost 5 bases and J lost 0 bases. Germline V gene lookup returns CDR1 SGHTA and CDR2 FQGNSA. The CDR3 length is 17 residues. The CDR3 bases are TGTGCCAGCAGCCCCCGGGGTGCGGGGGGCGTCTCCTACGAGCAGTACTTC. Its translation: CASSPRGAGGVSYEQYF.

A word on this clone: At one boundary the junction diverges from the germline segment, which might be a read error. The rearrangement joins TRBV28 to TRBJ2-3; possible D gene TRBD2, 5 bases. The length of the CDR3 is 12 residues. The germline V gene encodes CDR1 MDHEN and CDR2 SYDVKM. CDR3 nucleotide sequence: TGTGCCAGCACCACGACCCTAGCCTACCCAAGATTT. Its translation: CASTTTLAYPRF.

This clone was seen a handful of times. Here the CDR3 DNA reads TGTGCCAGCAGCCTGGACAGGTGGAACACTGAAGCTTTCTTT. It encodes CASSLDRWNTEAFF. The genes are TRBV4-2 and TRBJ1-1; 7 bases line up with TRBD1. The junction had 3 bases not matched to a gene; V was cut back by 4 bases and J by 1 base. This CDR3 is built from 14 residues. Germline V gives CDR1 LGHNA, CDR2 YNFKEQ.

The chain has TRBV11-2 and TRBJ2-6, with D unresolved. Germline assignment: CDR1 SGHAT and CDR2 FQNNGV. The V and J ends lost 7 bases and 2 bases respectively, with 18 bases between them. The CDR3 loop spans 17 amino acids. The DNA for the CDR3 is TGTGCCAGCAAATCCGGGCCCCAAACGGCTGGGGCCAACGTCCTGACTTTC. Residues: CASKSGPQTAGANVLTF.